This TCR beta chain comes out of a study of T cell responses to AZD1222 COVID-19 vaccine. At the level of the study: Researchers grouped second doses given at about 4 or about 12 weeks into one pool. General study points: Distributed over spike, vaccine-associated CD4 TCRs predominated at 160-218 and 743-854. Possibly, clonal diversity was underestimated; donors were largely white British and included more females.

Germline V gene lookup returns CDR1 GTSNPN and CDR2 SVGIG (reference sequence). This CDR3 has 13 amino acids. V was pared by 3 bases and J by 7 bases, with 13 bases between. Assay used: immunoSEQ multiplex PCR; TCRdb lists only in-frame clones, some missing. Here the sample spans some 120,000 clones, roughly nine tenths being singletons. Concerning this clone: The antigen remains unidentified.

V usage is TRBV30 and J usage is TRBJ1-5; D not certain. The material was peripheral blood, obtained on day 0 of AZD1222 vaccination. This receptor was obtained from an adult in good health. CDR3 sequence reads: CAWSGLGEQPQHF. For the CDR3, the DNA is TGTGCCTGGAGCGGCCTAGGAGAACAGCCCCAGCATTTT.